The next 8 T cell receptor beta chains were all read from a single sample in a study of T cell responses to AZD1222 COVID-19 vaccine. Data came from immunoSEQ multiplex PCR; TCRdb stores just in-frame clones and leaves some out. The top ten hold more than 7% of the sample, which has some 130,000 clones, approximately 85% seen once. The starting material was peripheral blood, obtained on day 0 of AZD1222 vaccination. All receptors come from an adult in good health.

The sample holds a few counts of this clone. This chain links TRBV11-2 with TRBJ1-1; D is uncertain. The CDR3 runs to 11 residues. Trimming took 1 base from V and 6 from J, leaving 3 bases between them. Germline CDR1 SGHAT, CDR2 FQNNGV. The CDR3 bases are TGTGCCAGCAGCTTAGCCTCTGAAGCTTTCTTT. Residues: CASSLASEAFF.

The chain recombines TRBV12-3 or TRBV12-4 with TRBJ1-1; the D gene is possibly TRBD1 (6 bases). Between the trimmed V and J ends, which lost 6 bases and 10 bases, there was a span of 15 bases. The CDR3 sequence is 12 residues long. This CDR3 is CASSNSGGRAFF. CDR3 bases: TGTGCCAGCAGCAACTCGGGGGGCAGAGCTTTCTTT.

The chain uses TRBV10-3 and TRBJ1-2; D is possibly TRBD1 (5 bases). This CDR3 comprises 13 residues. The germline V and J ends were trimmed by 10 bases and 2 bases, with 14 bases remaining between them. Germline V CDR1 and CDR2: ENHRY, SYGVKD. The CDR3 sequence is CATTRDTNYGYTF. The CDR3 nucleotides are TGTGCCACCACCAGGGATACCAACTATGGCTACACCTTC.

The V call is TRBV18, the J call TRBJ1-4; 7 nucleotides match TRBD1. The CDR3 loop spans 15 amino acids. Germline V lookup: CDR1 KGHSH, CDR2 LQKENI. Trimming at V came to 4 bases and at J to 0 bases, leaving 2 bases not matched to a gene. CDR3 region: CASSQGAATNEKLFF. The CDR3 region has the DNA TGTGCCAGCTCACAGGGGGCTGCAACTAATGAAAAACTGTTTTTT. Full variable domain (missing parts from reference TRBV18 and TRBJ1-4): NAGVMQNPRHLVRRRGQEARLRCSPMKGHSHVYWYRQLPEEGLKFMVYLQKENIIDESGMPKERFSAEFPKEGPSILRIQQVVRGDSAAYFCASSQGAATNEKLFFGSGTQLSVL.

The CDR3 coding sequence is TGCGCCAGCAGCCCAGACTGGGGGGAGCAGTTCTTC. Its protein is CASSPDWGEQFF. The chain links TRBV5-1 to TRBJ2-1; D may be TRBD1 or TRBD2 (5 bases each). The CDR3 length is 12 residues. The germline CDR1 and CDR2 sequences are SGHRS and YFSETQ. Trimming took off 4 bases at V and 10 bases at J, with 12 bases between the two ends.

The chain combines TRBV11-2 with TRBJ1-1; D ambiguous. The V end lost 11 bases, the J end lost 1 base, and 14 bases lay between the germline ends. CDR1 is SGHAT, CDR2 FQNNGV, per germline. The CDR3 has 13 amino acids. CDR3 DNA sequence: TGTGCCTCTGCCGGGGAAAAGAACACTGAAGCTTTCTTT. Its translation is CASAGEKNTEAFF.

The chain uses TRBV2 and TRBJ2-7; TRBD1 agrees at 7 bases. Trimming cost V 6 bases and J 4 bases; bases outside gene matches: 9. Germline CDR1 is SNHLY and CDR2 is FYNNEI. This CDR3 region has 14 residues. The CDR3 DNA follows: TGTGCCAGCAGGAAACAGGGGAGTGTGTACGAGCAGTACTTC. Protein sequence: CASRKQGSVYEQYF.

The gene calls are TRBV11-2 and TRBJ2-1, with 8 positions matching TRBD2. CDR3 length equals 16 residues. Germline trimming cut 6 bases from V and 5 bases from J; bases unmatched to any gene: 12. CDR1 and CDR2 from the germline V gene are SGHAT and FQNNGV. CDR3 amino acids: CASRYGYGGRNNEQFF. Here the CDR3 DNA reads TGTGCCAGCAGGTACGGTTACGGCGGGAGGAACAATGAGCAGTTCTTC.